Listed below are T cell receptor beta chains from one sample, sequenced in a study of blood T cell repertoires in COVID-19. Sequencing was performed with immunoSEQ multiplex PCR; in TCRdb, only in-frame clones are kept and a portion is missing. This table has around 68,000 clones, around 87% appearing once. Specimen: peripheral blood. All receptors derive from a man in his forties or fifties with acute or convalescent COVID-19. Both conserved end residues are part of each CDR3. D genes are given only for firm matches. The size entry is marked missing in some rows and otherwise reads once, few, many or a size class.

j_call v_call d_call clone_size cdr3_aa cdr3_nt
TRBJ1-1 TRBV7-9 TRBD1 NA CASSSRDSEAFF TGTGCCAGCAGCTCAAGGGACAGTGAAGCTTTCTTT
TRBJ2-4 TRBV7-2 NA NA CASSALVAKNIQYF TGTGCCAGCAGCGCGCTGGTAGCCAAAAACATTCAGTACTTC
TRBJ1-3 TRBV18 NA NA CASSPFFTRGSGNTIYF TGTGCCAGCTCGCCTTTTTTTACACGGGGCTCTGGAAACACCATATATTTT
TRBJ1-2 TRBV2 NA NA CASSEALAGLYGYTF TGTGCCAGCAGTGAAGCGCTCGCAGGGTTATATGGCTACACCTTC
TRBJ1-5 TRBV19 NA NA CASSPRVFQPQHF TGTGCCAGTAGTCCCAGGGTGTTCCAGCCCCAGCATTTT
TRBJ2-7 TRBV7-9 TRBD1 once CASSSGQGNTYEQYF TGTGCCAGCAGCTCGGGACAGGGAAACACCTACGAGCAGTACTTC
TRBJ1-1 TRBV19 NA NA CASSIGGSLAGANTEAFF TGTGCCAGTAGTATAGGTGGGTCTTTGGCGGGGGCTAACACTGAAGCTTTCTTT
TRBJ2-3 TRBV11-3 NA NA CASSSRAGSTDTQYF TGTGCCAGCAGCTCGAGGGCGGGATCCACAGATACGCAGTATTTT
TRBJ2-1 TRBV7-3 NA NA CASSNTPPGEQFF TGTGCCAGCAGCAATACCCCCCCGGGTGAGCAGTTCTTC
TRBJ2-1 TRBV18 TRBD1 NA CASRGTGGYNEQFF TGTGCCAGCCGTGGGACAGGGGGCTACAATGAGCAGTTCTTC
TRBJ2-4 TRBV10-3 NA NA CAISDVIKNIQYF TGTGCCATCAGTGACGTAATCAAAAACATTCAGTACTTC
TRBJ1-2 TRBV9 NA NA CASSADSKLYGYTF TGTGCCAGCAGCGCGGACAGCAAACTCTATGGCTACACCTTC
TRBJ1-1 TRBV4-1 NA NA CASSRQLMNTEAFF TGCGCCAGCAGCAGACAGCTGATGAACACTGAAGCTTTCTTT
TRBJ1-6 TRBV28 NA NA CATTPGSSYNSPLHF TGTGCCACGACCCCGGGGAGCTCCTATAATTCACCCCTCCACTTT
TRBJ2-2 TRBV5-4 TRBD1 once CASSRLLTGVSGELFF TGTGCCAGCAGCCGTCTGCTGACAGGGGTATCTGGGGAGCTGTTTTTT
TRBJ2-1 TRBV11-2 TRBD1 few CASRTTGGKHNEQFF TGTGCCAGCAGGACTACAGGGGGAAAACACAATGAGCAGTTCTTC
TRBJ2-3 TRBV5-8 TRBD1 NA CASSRGQGGTDTQYF TGTGCCAGCAGCCGAGGACAGGGTGGGACAGATACGCAGTATTTT
TRBJ1-4 TRBV7-9 TRBD1 NA CASSISFGTGTGTNEKLFF TGTGCCAGCAGCATCTCCTTCGGGACAGGGACAGGAACTAATGAAAAACTGTTTTTT
TRBJ2-1 TRBV14 NA once CASSRQAYNEQFF TGTGCCAGCAGCCGACAGGCTTACAATGAGCAGTTCTTC
TRBJ2-3 TRBV6-5 TRBD2 once CASSYGLAGTDTQYF TGTGCCAGCAGTTACGGACTAGCGGGAACAGATACGCAGTATTTT
TRBJ2-7 TRBV20-1 TRBD2 NA CSASRGLAGGYEQYF TGCAGTGCTAGTAGGGGCCTAGCGGGGGGCTACGAGCAGTACTTC
TRBJ2-2 TRBV6-5 TRBD1 NA CASSLDRVQLFF TGTGCCAGCAGTTTAGACAGGGTTCAGCTGTTTTTT
TRBJ1-3 TRBV7-2 TRBD1 NA CASSGNPGQGISGNTIYF TGTGCCAGCAGCGGGAATCCGGGACAGGGAATCTCTGGAAACACCATATATTTT
TRBJ1-4 TRBV19 NA once CASGTGLYINEKLFF TGTGCCAGTGGAACCGGACTGTACATAAATGAAAAACTGTTTTTT